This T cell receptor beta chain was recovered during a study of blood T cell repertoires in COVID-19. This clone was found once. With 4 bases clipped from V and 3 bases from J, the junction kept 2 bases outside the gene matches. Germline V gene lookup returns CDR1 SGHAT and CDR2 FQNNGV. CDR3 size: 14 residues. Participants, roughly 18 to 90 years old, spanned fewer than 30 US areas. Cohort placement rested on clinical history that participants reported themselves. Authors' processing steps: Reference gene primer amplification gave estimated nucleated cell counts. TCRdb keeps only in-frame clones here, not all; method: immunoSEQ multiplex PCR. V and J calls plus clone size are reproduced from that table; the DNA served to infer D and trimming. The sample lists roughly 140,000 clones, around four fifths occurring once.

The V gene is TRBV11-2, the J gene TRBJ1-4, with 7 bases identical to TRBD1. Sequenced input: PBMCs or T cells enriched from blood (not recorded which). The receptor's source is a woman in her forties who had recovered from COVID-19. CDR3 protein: CASSSGTANEKLFF. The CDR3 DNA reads TGTGCCAGCAGCTCAGGGACAGCTAATGAAAAACTGTTTTTT. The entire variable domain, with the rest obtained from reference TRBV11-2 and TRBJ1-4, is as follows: EAGVAQSPRYKIIEKRQSVAFWCNPISGHATLYWYQQILGQGPKLLIQFQNNGVVDDSQLPKDRFSAERLKGVDSTLKIQPAKLEDSAVYLCASSSGTANEKLFFGSGTQLSVL.